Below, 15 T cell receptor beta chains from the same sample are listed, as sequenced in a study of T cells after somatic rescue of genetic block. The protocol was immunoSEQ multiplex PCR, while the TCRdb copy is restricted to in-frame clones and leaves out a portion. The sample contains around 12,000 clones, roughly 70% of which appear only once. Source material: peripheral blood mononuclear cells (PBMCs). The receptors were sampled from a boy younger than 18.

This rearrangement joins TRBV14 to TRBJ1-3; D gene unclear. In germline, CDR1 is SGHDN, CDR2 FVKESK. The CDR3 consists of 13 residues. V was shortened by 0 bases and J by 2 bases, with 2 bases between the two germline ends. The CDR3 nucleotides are TGTGCCAGCAGCCAAGAGCCTGGAAACACCATATATTTT. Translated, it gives CASSQEPGNTIYF.

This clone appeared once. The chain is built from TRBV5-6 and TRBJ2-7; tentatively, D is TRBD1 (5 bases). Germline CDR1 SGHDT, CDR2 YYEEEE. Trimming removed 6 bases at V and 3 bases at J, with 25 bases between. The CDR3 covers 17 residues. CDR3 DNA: TGTGCCAGCAACTCCGCTTCCGTATCACGCAGGGACTACGAGCAGTACTTC. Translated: CASNSASVSRRDYEQYF.

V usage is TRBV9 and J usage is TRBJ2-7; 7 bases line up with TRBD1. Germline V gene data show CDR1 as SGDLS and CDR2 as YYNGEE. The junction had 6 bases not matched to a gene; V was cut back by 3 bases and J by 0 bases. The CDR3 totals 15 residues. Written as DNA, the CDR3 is TGTGCCAGCAGCGCGACAGGGTTGAGCTCCTACGAGCAGTACTTC. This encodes CASSATGLSSYEQYF.

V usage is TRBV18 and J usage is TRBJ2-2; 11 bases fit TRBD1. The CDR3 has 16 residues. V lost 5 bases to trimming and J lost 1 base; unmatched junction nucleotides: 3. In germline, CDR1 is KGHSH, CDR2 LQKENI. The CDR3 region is CASSWTGGQNTGELFF. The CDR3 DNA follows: TGTGCCAGCTCATGGACAGGGGGCCAGAACACCGGGGAGCTGTTTTTT.

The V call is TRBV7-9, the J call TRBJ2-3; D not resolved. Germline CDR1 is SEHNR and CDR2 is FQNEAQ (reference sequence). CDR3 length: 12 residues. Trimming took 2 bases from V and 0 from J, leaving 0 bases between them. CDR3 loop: CASSLSTDTQYF. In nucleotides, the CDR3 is TGTGCCAGCAGCTTAAGCACAGATACGCAGTATTTT.

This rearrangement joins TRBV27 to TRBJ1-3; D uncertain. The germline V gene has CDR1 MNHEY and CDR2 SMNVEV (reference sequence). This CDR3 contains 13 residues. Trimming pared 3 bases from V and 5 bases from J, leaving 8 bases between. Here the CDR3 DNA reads TGTGCCAGCAGTTTGGGAGGGAGAAACACCATATATTTT. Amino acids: CASSLGGRNTIYF.

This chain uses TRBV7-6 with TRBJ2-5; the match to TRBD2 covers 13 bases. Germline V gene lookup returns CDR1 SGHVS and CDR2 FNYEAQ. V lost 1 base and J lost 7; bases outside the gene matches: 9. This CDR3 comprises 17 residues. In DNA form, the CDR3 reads TGTGCCAGCAGCTTAGGGGGCGGGACTAGCGGGGTTAGGACCCAGTACTTC. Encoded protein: CASSLGGGTSGVRTQYF.

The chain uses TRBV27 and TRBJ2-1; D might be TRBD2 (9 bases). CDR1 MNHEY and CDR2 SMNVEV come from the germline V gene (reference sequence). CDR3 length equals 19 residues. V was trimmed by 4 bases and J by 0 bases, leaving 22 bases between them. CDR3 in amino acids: CASSSRQGLAGSSYNEQFF. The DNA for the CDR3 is TGTGCCAGCAGTTCAAGACAGGGGCTAGCGGGGAGCTCCTACAATGAGCAGTTCTTC.

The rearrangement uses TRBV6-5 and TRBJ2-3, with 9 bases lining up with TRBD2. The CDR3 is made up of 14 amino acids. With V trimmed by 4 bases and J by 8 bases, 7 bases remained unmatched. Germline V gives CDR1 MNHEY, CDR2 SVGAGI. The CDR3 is CASSLLAGVATQYF. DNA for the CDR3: TGTGCCAGCAGTTTACTAGCGGGTGTCGCTACGCAGTATTTT.

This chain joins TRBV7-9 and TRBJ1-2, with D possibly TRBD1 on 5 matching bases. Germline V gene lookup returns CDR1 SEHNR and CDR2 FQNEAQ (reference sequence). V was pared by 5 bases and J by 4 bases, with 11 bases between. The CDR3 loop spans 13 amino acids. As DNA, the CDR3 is TGTGCCAGCAGCATAGGGACTTCCTATGGCTACACCTTC. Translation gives CASSIGTSYGYTF. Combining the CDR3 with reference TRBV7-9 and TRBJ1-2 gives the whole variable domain DTGVSQNPRHKITKRGQNVTFRCDPISEHNRLYWYRQTLGQGPEFLTYFQNEAQLEKSRLLSDRFSAERPKGSFSTLEIQRTEQGDSAMYLCASSIGTSYGYTFGSGTRLTVV.

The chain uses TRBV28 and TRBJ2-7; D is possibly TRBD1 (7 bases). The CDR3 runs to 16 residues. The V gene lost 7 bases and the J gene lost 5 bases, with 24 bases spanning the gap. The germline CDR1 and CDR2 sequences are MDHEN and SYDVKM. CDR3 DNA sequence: TGTGCCAGCATTCCTCGGGGGTACGACAGGGTCAACGAGCAGTACTTC. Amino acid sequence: CASIPRGYDRVNEQYF.

The CDR3 protein is CASSPMLPKGHYEQYF. CDR3 in DNA: TGTGCCAGCTCACCAATGCTACCCAAGGGCCACTACGAGCAGTACTTC. The chain uses TRBV18 and TRBJ2-7; D is ambiguous. The CDR3 covers 16 residues. The V gene's germline CDR1 is KGHSH and CDR2 LQKENI. V lost 2 bases, J lost 3 bases, and 17 bases lay in between.

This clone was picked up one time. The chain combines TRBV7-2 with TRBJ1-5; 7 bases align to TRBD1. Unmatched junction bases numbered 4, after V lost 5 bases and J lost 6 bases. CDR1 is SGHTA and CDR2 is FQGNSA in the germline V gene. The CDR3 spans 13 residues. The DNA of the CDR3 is TGTGCCAGCAGCAGACAGGGAGGTCAGCCCCAGCATTTT. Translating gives CASSRQGGQPQHF.

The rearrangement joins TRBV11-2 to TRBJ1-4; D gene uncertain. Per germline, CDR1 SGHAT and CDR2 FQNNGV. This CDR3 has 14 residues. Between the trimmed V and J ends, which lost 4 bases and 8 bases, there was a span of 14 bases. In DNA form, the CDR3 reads TGTGCCAGCAGCTCCCTTTTTAGTAGAGAAAAACTGTTTTTT. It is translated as CASSSLFSREKLFF.

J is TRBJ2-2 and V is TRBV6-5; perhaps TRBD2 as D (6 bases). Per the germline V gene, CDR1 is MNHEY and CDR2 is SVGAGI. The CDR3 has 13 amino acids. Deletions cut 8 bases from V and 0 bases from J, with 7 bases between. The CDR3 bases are TGTGCCAGCTGCGGGGCGAACACCGGGGAGCTGTTTTTT. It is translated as CASCGANTGELFF.